The 20 T cell receptor beta chains below come from one sample, sequenced in a study of T-cell memory formation after mild COVID-19. TCRdb re-called the 5' RACE reads through MiXCR, storing one row per CDR3 protein. This sample has 270,000 or so distinct CDR3 sequences, with under 20% found just once. Specimen: PBMCs or a T cell subset sorted from them (not recorded which). All receptors come from a man aged 18 to 30 who had mild COVID-19 (a few samples of this study predate the infection). Cell type and time point are not known.

CDR3 in amino acids: CASSLATGGVKTGELFF. CDR3 DNA sequence: TGTGCCAGCAGTTTAGCAACAGGGGGCGTGAAAACCGGGGAGCTGTTTTTT. This sequence joins TRBV12-3 or TRBV12-4 and TRBJ2-2; TRBD1 aligns across 9 bases. The CDR3 contains 17 residues. J was trimmed by 5 bases and V by 0 bases; bases with no gene match: 7.

This clonotype has more than one count but fewer than ten. The rearrangement joins TRBV5-1 to TRBJ2-3; D remains unclear. Between the trimmed V and J ends, which lost 1 base and 4 bases, there was a span of 7 bases. Germline CDR1 and CDR2: SGHRS and YFSETQ. This CDR3 is 13 amino acids long. This chain's CDR3 is CASSLFSSDTQYF. The CDR3 DNA reads TGCGCCAGCAGCTTGTTCTCTTCAGATACGCAGTATTTT.

V is TRBV7-2 and J is TRBJ2-3, with 7 nucleotides matching TRBD1. V lost 5 bases and J lost 0; bases outside the gene matches: 11. The CDR3 covers 17 residues. In germline, CDR1 is SGHTA, CDR2 FQGNSA. CDR3 DNA sequence: TGTGCCAGCAGCCCGAGAAGGGGACAGTTTAGCACAGATACGCAGTATTTT. Its translation: CASSPRRGQFSTDTQYF.

This clonotype has a handful of counts. The chain combines TRBV12-3 or TRBV12-4 with TRBJ2-5, with TRBD2 identical over 12 bases. CDR3 length equals 16 residues. The J segment lost 2 bases and the V segment lost 3 bases, leaving 4 bases of the junction unmatched. CDR3 residues: CASSLRLAGEQETQYF. CDR3 DNA: TGTGCCAGCAGTTTGCGACTAGCGGGGGAGCAAGAGACCCAGTACTTC.

This clonotype was observed many times. This chain links TRBV7-9 with TRBJ1-1; D might be TRBD1 (6 bases). Trimming took off 6 bases at V and 5 bases at J, with 19 bases between the two ends. Germline V gene sequence: CDR1 SEHNR, CDR2 FQNEAQ (reference sequence). There are 15 residues in the CDR3. In DNA form, the CDR3 reads TGTGCCAGCAGGCCTAAGGACAGACTTGGGACTGAAGCTTTCTTT. It specifies CASRPKDRLGTEAFF.

This clonotype was seen a few times. The chain carries TRBV6-2 or TRBV6-3 and TRBJ2-3; D gene uncertain. The length of the CDR3 is 12 residues. Germline V gives CDR1 MNHEY, CDR2 SVGEGT. Trimming removed 5 bases at V and 8 bases at J, with 11 bases between. CDR3 bases: TGTGCCAGCAGTCAAGATTCGGGTACGCAGTATTTT. It translates to CASSQDSGTQYF.

This rearrangement joins TRBV20-1 to TRBJ1-2, with a possible D match to TRBD1 (5 bases). Germline values: CDR1 DFQATT, CDR2 SNEGSKA (reference sequence). V was cut by 6 bases and J by 0 bases, with 20 bases left in between. This CDR3 is 16 amino acids long. CDR3 in DNA: TGCAGTGCAAGTAGGCAGGTGATGGGGGCTAACTATGGCTACACCTTC. Amino acid sequence: CSASRQVMGANYGYTF.

The chain carries TRBV29-1 and TRBJ1-1; D is undetermined. V was pared by 5 bases and J by 8 bases, with 9 bases between. CDR3 length: 10 amino acids. CDR1 SQVTM and CDR2 ANQGSEA come from the germline V gene. In DNA, the CDR3 is TGCAGCGTTTTAAATCACGAAGCTTTCTTT. Its protein product is CSVLNHEAFF.

A few counts support this clonotype. The V call is TRBV29-1, the J call TRBJ2-7; D uncertain. Between the trimmed V and J ends, which lost 7 bases and 1 base, there was a span of 14 bases. This CDR3 has 13 amino acids. CDR1 is SQVTM, CDR2 ANQGSEA, per germline. This CDR3 reads CSAIGLGSYEQYV. Here the CDR3 DNA reads TGCAGCGCCATCGGGTTAGGATCCTACGAGCAGTACGTC.

There are a few counts of this clonotype. The chain couples TRBV11-2 to TRBJ2-7, with 8 bases fitting TRBD1. Trimming cost V 4 bases and J 5 bases; bases outside gene matches: 7. The length of the CDR3 is 14 residues. Germline V CDR1 and CDR2: SGHAT, FQNNGV. The CDR3, as DNA: TGTGCCAGCAGCTCAGTCAGGGGGCGGAACGAGCAGTACGTC. Its protein product is CASSSVRGRNEQYV.

J is TRBJ1-4 and V is TRBV9, with D maybe TRBD1 (6 bases). This CDR3 comprises 15 residues. Germline CDR1 SGDLS, CDR2 YYNGEE. V was shortened by 4 bases and J by 7 bases, with 17 bases between the two germline ends. CDR3 sequence: CASSLWDTTGEKLFF. As DNA, the CDR3 is TGTGCCAGCAGCTTATGGGACACGACAGGTGAAAAACTGTTTTTT.

The V gene is TRBV5-4, the J gene TRBJ1-5; D might be TRBD1 (5 bases). Germline V gene data show CDR1 as SGHNT and CDR2 as YYREEE (reference sequence). V was clipped by 1 base and J by 0 bases, with 11 bases between them. CDR3 size: 16 residues. CDR3: CASSLQGASSNQPQHF. In DNA, the CDR3 is TGTGCCAGCAGCTTGCAGGGAGCGAGTAGCAATCAGCCCCAGCATTTT.

The chain employs TRBV30 and TRBJ2-3, with D uncertain. Germline CDR1 is GTSNPN and CDR2 is SVGIG (reference sequence). Trimming took off 1 base at V and 6 bases at J, with 5 bases between the two ends. The CDR3 is made up of 11 amino acids. The CDR3 sequence is CAWSDWDTQYF. The CDR3 DNA sequence: TGTGCCTGGAGTGACTGGGATACGCAGTATTTT.

The gene calls are TRBV9 and TRBJ1-3; D unresolved. The germline V and J ends were trimmed by 2 bases and 1 base, with 13 bases remaining between them. The CDR3 sequence is 16 residues long. Germline values: CDR1 SGDLS, CDR2 YYNGEE. The CDR3 nucleotides are TGTGCCAGCAGCGTTATAGGAGGGTTTTCTGGAAACACCATATATTTT. This sequence encodes CASSVIGGFSGNTIYF.

The chain combines TRBV12-3 or TRBV12-4 with TRBJ2-7; 11 bases fit TRBD1. CDR3 length: 16 residues. The V gene end was trimmed by 5 bases and the J gene end by 2 bases; junction bases not matched to a gene: 8. The DNA of the CDR3 is TGTGCCAGCAGTCGACGTCCGGGACAGGGGGCCTACGAGCAGTACTTC. Amino acid sequence: CASSRRPGQGAYEQYF.

This clonotype was seen more than once but under ten times. This sequence joins TRBV6-5 and TRBJ1-2; no firm D call. Trimming stripped 9 bases from V and 2 bases from J, with 13 bases between. Germline-derived CDR1 and CDR2 are MNHEY and SVGAGI. This CDR3 is 13 amino acids long. Here the CDR3 reads CASGTNQNYGYTF. As DNA, the CDR3 is TGTGCCAGTGGTACGAACCAAAACTATGGCTACACCTTC.

This clonotype was picked up a small number of times. The rearrangement joins TRBV7-9 to TRBJ1-2; D is unclear. This CDR3 is built from 11 residues. Germline V gene sequence: CDR1 SEHNR, CDR2 FQNEAQ (reference sequence). Trimming cost V 5 bases and J 8 bases, with 9 bases left between them. The DNA of the CDR3 is TGTGCCAGCAGCCGCTCGGGAGGCTACACCTTC. Residues: CASSRSGGYTF.

V usage is TRBV7-8 and J usage is TRBJ1-4; 11 nucleotides agree with TRBD1. Looked up from germline, CDR1 is SGHVS and CDR2 is FQNEAQ. V lost 0 bases, J lost 6 bases, and 9 bases stayed unmatched. The CDR3 has 18 amino acids. The CDR3 sequence: CASSLAFGQGAIDEKLFF. As DNA, the CDR3 is TGTGCCAGCAGCTTAGCGTTCGGACAGGGGGCAATAGATGAAAAACTGTTTTTT.

The V and J genes are TRBV28 and TRBJ2-2, with 7 bases matching TRBD1. J lost 4 bases, V lost 11 bases, and 10 bases had no gene match. The CDR3 runs to 14 residues. Germline assignment: CDR1 MDHEN and CDR2 SYDVKM. The CDR3 loop reads CALKGGQSTGELFF. As DNA, the CDR3 is TGTGCCCTCAAAGGGGGACAGAGCACCGGGGAGCTGTTTTTT.

The table lists this clonotype with a few counts. The chain combines TRBV12-3 or TRBV12-4 with TRBJ1-2; 7 bases are a match to TRBD1. V shed 6 bases, J shed 4 bases, and the junction held 8 bases outside the gene matches. The CDR3 contains 14 residues. As DNA, the CDR3 is TGTGCCAGCAGCCCTGCCGGGACAGCCTATGGCTACACCTTC. Translated, it gives CASSPAGTAYGYTF.